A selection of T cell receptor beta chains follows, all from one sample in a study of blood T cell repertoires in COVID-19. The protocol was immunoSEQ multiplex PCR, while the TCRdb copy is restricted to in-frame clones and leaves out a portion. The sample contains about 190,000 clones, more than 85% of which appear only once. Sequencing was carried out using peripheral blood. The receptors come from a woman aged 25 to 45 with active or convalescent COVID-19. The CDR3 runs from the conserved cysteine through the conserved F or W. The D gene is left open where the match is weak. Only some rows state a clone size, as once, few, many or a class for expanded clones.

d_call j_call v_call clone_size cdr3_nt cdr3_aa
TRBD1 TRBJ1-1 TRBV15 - TGTGCCACCAGCAGAGGAGGCGACAGGGGCACTGAAGCTTTCTTT CATSRGGDRGTEAFF
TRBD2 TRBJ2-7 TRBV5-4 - TGTGCCAGCAGCCAGACTAGCGCGGCCTACGAGCAGTACTTC CASSQTSAAYEQYF
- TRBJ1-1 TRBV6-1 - TGTGCCAGCAGTGAAGGGTGGGGAGGCACTGAAGCTTTCTTT CASSEGWGGTEAFF
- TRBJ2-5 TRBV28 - TGTGCCAGCAGTTTAAGGGACTACCAAGAGACCCAGTACTTC CASSLRDYQETQYF
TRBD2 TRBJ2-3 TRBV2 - TGTGCCAGCACGGTCACTAGCGGGAAGTTCGCAGATACGCAGTATTTT CASTVTSGKFADTQYF
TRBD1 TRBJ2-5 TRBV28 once TGTGCCAGCAGTTTCCGGACAGGGGGGCAGGAGACCCAGTACTTC CASSFRTGGQETQYF
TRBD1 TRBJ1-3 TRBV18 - TGTGCCAGCTCACGCCCGGGACAGGGGTCTGGAAACACCATATATTTT CASSRPGQGSGNTIYF
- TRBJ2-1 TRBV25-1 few TGTGCCAGCAGAGACAGACACAATGAGCAGTTCTTC CASRDRHNEQFF
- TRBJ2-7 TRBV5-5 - TGTGCCAGCAGCTTGGCCACGGCGGGCTACAAAAACTTC CASSLATAGYKNF
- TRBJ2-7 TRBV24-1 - TGTGCCACTACGGGCGACAGTCCCTACGAGCAGTACTTC CATTGDSPYEQYF
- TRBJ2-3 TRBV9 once TGTGCCAGCAGCCCCCAGTGGCAGGGGAGCACAGATACGCAGTATTTT CASSPQWQGSTDTQYF
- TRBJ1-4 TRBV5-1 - TGCGCCAGCAGCTTGGAGGGCCGGGATAATGAAAAACTGTTTTTT CASSLEGRDNEKLFF
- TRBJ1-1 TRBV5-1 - TGCGCCAGCACGGAGGGCCTGAACACTGAAGCTTTCTTT CASTEGLNTEAFF
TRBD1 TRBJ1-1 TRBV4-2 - TGTGCCAGCAGCCAGGGCCTCCCGGGACAGGGGGACGGGAACACTGAAGCTTTCTTT CASSQGLPGQGDGNTEAFF
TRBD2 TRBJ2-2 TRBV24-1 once TGTGCCACCGCCGAGGGAGGGTACACCGGGGAGCTGTTTTTT CATAEGGYTGELFF
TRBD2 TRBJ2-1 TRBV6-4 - TGTGCCAGCAGTGACTCAGGGGCGGGGAGGGGTGAGCAGTTCTTC CASSDSGAGRGEQFF
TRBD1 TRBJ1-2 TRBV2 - TGTGCCAGGTGGACAGGGGAGGATGGCTACACCTTC CARWTGEDGYTF
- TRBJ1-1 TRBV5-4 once TGTGCCAGCAGCCTGGCATACACTGAAGCTTTCTTT CASSLAYTEAFF
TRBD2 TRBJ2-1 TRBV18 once TGTGCCAGCTCCCTGACTAGCAGCTCCTACAATGAGCAGTTCTTC CASSLTSSSYNEQFF
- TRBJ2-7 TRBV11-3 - TGTGCCAGCAGCCCATCGGGTCGTTCTTCGGGGCAGTACTTC CASSPSGRSSGQYF
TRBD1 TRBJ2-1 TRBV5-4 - TGTGCCAGCAGCCGAAGGGACAGGGGATACAATGAGCAGTTCTTC CASSRRDRGYNEQFF
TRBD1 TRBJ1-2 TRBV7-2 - TGTGCCAGCAGCTTAATGCGACAGGGGTATGGCTACACCTTC CASSLMRQGYGYTF
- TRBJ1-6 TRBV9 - TGTGCCAGCAGCGTAGCAGGCTATAATTCACCCCTCCACTTT CASSVAGYNSPLHF
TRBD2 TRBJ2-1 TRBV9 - TGTGCCAGCAGCCCCCAAGGGAGGGGTGAGCAGTTCTTC CASSPQGRGEQFF
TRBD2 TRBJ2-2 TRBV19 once TGTGCCAGTAGTATGGCGGGGGGGCGAGCCGGGGAGCTGTTTTTT CASSMAGGRAGELFF
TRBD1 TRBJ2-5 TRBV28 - TGTGCCAGCAGCCTGCTTGGGACAGGGACAGAGACCCAGTACTTC CASSLLGTGTETQYF
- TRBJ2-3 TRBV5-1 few TGCGCCAGCAGCTTGTCAAGGGGCGGCACAGATACGCAGTATTTT CASSLSRGGTDTQYF
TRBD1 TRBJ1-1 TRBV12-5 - TGTGCTAGTGCCCGGACAGGGGGCTCCAAGGGTACTGAAGCTTTCTTT CASARTGGSKGTEAFF
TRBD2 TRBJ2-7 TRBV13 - TGTGCCAGCAGCGCCGGGACTACCCCCTACGAGCAGTACTTC CASSAGTTPYEQYF
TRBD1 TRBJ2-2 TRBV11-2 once TGTGCCAGCAGCTCAGTACAGGGGGCATCCGGGGAGCTGTTTTTT CASSSVQGASGELFF
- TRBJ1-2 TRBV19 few TGTGCCAGTAGTATTGCGAACGACTATGGCTACACCTTC CASSIANDYGYTF
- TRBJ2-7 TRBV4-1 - TGCGCCAGCAGCCCAGCGGGACAATCCTACGAGCAGTACTTC CASSPAGQSYEQYF
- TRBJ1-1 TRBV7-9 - TGTGCCAGCAGACGACAGAGCGCGGACACTGAAGCTTTCTTT CASRRQSADTEAFF
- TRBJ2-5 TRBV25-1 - TGTGCCAGCAGTGAACTTGGTTGGGGCGGTAGTAAGACCCAGTACTTC CASSELGWGGSKTQYF
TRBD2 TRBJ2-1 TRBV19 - TGTGCCAGTAGTATGGTACTAGCGGAGCTCAATGAGCAGTTCTTC CASSMVLAELNEQFF
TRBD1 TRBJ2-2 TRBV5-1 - TGCGCCAGCAGCGGGGACAGGGGGCAAGCCGGGGAGCTGTTTTTT CASSGDRGQAGELFF
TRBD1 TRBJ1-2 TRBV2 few TGTGCCAGCAGTTCTGGACAGGGAAGAGGTGGCTACACCTTC CASSSGQGRGGYTF
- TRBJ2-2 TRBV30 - TGTGCCTGGACCGCCCCGGGCAGGGACACCGGGGAGCTGTTTTTT CAWTAPGRDTGELFF
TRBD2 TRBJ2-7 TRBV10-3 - TGTGCCATCAGTGATATCGGGACTAGCGGATACGAGCAGTACTTC CAISDIGTSGYEQYF
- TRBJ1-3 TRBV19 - TGTGCCAGTAGTATTGACAGCTCTGGAAACACCATATATTTT CASSIDSSGNTIYF
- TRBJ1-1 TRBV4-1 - TGCGCCAGCAGCCAAGATCTGGCGGTGATGAACACTGAAGCTTTCTTT CASSQDLAVMNTEAFF
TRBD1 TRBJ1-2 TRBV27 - TGTGCCAGCTGGGACAGGGCAGGCTATGGCTACACCTTC CASWDRAGYGYTF
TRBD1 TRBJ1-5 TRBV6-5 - TGTGCCAGCAGTCGGACAGGGGATCAGCCCCAGCATTTT CASSRTGDQPQHF
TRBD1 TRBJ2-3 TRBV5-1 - TGCGCCAGCAGCCCCTACCTAGGGGGCGGTAACACAGATACGCAGTATTTT CASSPYLGGGNTDTQYF
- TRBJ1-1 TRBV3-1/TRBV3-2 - TGTGCCAGCAGCCAAGCCTATCCCGGCGGCACTGAAGCTTTCTTT CASSQAYPGGTEAFF
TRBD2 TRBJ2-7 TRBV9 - TGTGCCAGCAGTACTAGCGGGGGAGGGGCCGAGCAGTACTTC CASSTSGGGAEQYF